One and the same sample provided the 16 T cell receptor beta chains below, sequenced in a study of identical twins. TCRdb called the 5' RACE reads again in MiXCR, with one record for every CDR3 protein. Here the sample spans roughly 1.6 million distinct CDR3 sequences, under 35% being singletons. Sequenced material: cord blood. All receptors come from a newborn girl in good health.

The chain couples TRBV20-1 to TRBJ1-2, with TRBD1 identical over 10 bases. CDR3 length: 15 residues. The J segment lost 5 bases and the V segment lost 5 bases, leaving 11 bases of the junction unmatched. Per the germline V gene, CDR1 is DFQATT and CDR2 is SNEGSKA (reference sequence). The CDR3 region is CSAGSGTGEGYGYTF. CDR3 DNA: TGCAGTGCTGGATCCGGGACAGGGGAAGGGTATGGCTACACCTTC.

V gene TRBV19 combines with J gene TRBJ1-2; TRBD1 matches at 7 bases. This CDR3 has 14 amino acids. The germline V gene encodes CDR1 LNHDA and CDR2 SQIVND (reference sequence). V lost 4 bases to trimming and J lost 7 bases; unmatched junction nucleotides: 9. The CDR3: CASSTTPGGGGYTF. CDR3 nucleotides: TGTGCCAGTAGTACAACCCCAGGGGGTGGTGGCTACACCTTC.

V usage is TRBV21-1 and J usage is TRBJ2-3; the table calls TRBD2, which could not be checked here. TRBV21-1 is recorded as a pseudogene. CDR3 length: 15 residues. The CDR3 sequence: CASTPSGGPADTQYF. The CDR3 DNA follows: TGTGCCAGCACACCTAGCGGGGGCCCCGCAGATACGCAGTATTTT.

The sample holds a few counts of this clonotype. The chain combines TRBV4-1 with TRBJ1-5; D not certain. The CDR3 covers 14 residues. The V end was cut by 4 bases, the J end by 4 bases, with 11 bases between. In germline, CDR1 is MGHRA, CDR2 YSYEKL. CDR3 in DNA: TGCGCCAGCAGCCCCCACGGGGTTAATCAGCCCCAGCATTTT. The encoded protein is CASSPHGVNQPQHF.

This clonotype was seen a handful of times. The CDR3 is CASSSPQGLDYGYTF. The CDR3 coding sequence is TGCGCCAGCTCCTCGCCACAGGGGTTGGACTATGGCTACACCTTC. The chain joins TRBV4-1 to TRBJ1-2; 7 bases agree with TRBD1. This CDR3 is built from 15 residues. Per the germline V gene, CDR1 is MGHRA and CDR2 is YSYEKL. Unmatched junction bases numbered 12, after V lost 8 bases and J lost 3 bases.

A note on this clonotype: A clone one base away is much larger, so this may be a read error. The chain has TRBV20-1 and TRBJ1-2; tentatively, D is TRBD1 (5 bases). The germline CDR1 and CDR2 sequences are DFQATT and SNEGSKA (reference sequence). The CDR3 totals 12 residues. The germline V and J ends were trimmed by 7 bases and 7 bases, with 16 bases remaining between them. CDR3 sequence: CSGRDSSCGYTF. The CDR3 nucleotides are TGCAGTGGTCGCGACAGCTCCTGTGGCTACACCTTC.

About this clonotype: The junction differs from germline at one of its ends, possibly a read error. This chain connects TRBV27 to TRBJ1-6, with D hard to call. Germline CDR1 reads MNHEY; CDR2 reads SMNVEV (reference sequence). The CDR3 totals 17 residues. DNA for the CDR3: TGTGCCAGCAGTTTATCAGGATCGGACGAATATAATTCACCCCCCCACTTT. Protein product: CASSLSGSDEYNSPPHF.

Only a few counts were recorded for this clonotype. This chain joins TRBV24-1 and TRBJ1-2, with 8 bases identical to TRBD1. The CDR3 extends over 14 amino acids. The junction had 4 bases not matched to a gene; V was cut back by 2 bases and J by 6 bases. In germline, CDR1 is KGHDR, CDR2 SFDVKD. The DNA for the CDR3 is TGTGCCACCAGTGATTCGGACAGGGTGAATGGCTACACCTTC. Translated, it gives CATSDSDRVNGYTF.

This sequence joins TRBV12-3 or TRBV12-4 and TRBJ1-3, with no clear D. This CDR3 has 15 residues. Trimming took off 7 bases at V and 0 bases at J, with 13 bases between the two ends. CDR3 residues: CASIPTVFSGNTIYF. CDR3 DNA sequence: TGTGCCAGCATTCCAACAGTTTTCTCTGGAAACACCATATATTTT.

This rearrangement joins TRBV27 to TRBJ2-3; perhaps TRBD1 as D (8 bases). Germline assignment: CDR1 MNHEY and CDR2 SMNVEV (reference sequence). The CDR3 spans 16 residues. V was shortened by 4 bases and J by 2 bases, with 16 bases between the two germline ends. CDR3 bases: TGTGCCAGCAGTTCCTGGACAGGGAGGGACACAGATACGCAGTATTTT. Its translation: CASSSWTGRDTDTQYF.

CDR3 sequence (DNA): TGCAGCGTTGTATCGCGATCCAAAGAGACCCAGTACTTC. Its protein is CSVVSRSKETQYF. The V and J genes are TRBV29-1 and TRBJ2-5; D is unresolved. Trimming pared 4 bases from V and 3 bases from J, leaving 12 bases between. Germline CDR1 is SQVTM and CDR2 is ANQGSEA. This CDR3 has 13 residues.

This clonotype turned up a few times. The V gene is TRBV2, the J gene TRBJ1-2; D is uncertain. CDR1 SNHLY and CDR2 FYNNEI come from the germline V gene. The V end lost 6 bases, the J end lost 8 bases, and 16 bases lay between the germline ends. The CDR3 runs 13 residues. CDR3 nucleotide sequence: TGTGCCAGCAGCCCTGTCCCCCGGCGGGGCTACACCTTC. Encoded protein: CASSPVPRRGYTF.

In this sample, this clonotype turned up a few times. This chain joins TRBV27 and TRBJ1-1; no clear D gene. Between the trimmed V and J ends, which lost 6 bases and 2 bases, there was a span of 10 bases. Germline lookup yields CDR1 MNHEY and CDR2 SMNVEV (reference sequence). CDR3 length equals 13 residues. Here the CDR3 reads CASSIGPNTEAFF. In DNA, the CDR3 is TGTGCCAGCAGCATCGGGCCTAACACTGAAGCTTTCTTT.

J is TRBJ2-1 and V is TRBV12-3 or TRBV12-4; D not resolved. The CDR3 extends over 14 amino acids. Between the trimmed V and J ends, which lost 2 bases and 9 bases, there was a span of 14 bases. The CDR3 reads CASSLLAFTGEQFF. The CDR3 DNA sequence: TGTGCCAGCAGTTTATTAGCTTTCACGGGTGAGCAGTTCTTC.

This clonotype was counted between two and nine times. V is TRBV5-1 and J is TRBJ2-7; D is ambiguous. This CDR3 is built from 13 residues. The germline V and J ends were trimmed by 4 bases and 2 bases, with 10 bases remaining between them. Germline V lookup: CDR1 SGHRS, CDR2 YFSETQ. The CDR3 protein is CASSGSATYEQYF. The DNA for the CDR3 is TGCGCCAGCAGCGGAAGTGCAACCTACGAGCAGTACTTC.

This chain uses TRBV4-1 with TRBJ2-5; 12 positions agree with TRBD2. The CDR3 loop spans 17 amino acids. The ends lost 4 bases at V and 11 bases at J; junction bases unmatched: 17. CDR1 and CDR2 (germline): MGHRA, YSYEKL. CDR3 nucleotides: TGCGCCAGCAGCCCCCGACTAGCGGGAGAGGCCTACAATGAGCAGTACTTC. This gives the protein CASSPRLAGEAYNEQYF.